What follows describes a single T cell receptor beta chain. CDR1 is LNHDA, CDR2 SQIVND, per germline (reference sequence). The CDR3 is 15 residues long. The V end was cut by 1 base, the J end by 2 bases, with 10 bases between. TCRdb called the RT-PCR reads again in MiXCR, with one record for every CDR3 protein. The sample shows more than 600,000 distinct CDR3 sequences, about 14% of them seen only once. Sample: memory CD4+ T cells from blood. The V call is TRBV19, the J call TRBJ2-3; D possibly corresponds to TRBD1 (5 bases). The sequence was collected from a female donor in good health, serving as a healthy control. The CDR3 loop reads CASSIVGHTTDTQYF. The CDR3 bases are TGTGCCAGTAGTATAGTAGGACACACCACAGATACGCAGTATTTT.